This T cell receptor (beta chain) was retrieved from a study of shared clonotypes between healthy human individuals. Whole-study results and caveats: In this cohort, only blood was sampled, and tissue repertoires likely differ.

V trimming: 0 bases; J trimming: 0 bases; junction bases outside the gene matches: 1. In germline, CDR1 is MDHEN, CDR2 SYDVKM. The CDR3 loop spans 16 amino acids. Worth noting for this clone: The antigen remains unidentified. This sample includes further DNA sequences coding for the same CDR3.

As handled by the study authors: There were no quality scores in the junction-only immunoSEQ sequences, so filtering differed. The method was immunoSEQ multiplex PCR; TCRdb's version includes in-frame clones alone and lacks a portion of them. V and J calls and clone size are copied from that table; D and trimming were computed from the DNA. The sample gives under 1,100,000 clones, about four fifths of which show up once; 0.55% to 0.7% is in the top ten. The sequence was obtained from a man between 18 and 35 years old in good health. Some clones in this sample may be carry-over from other donors' samples. The material sequenced was memory CD4+ T cells from PBMCs. Subset of the sample: CD45RA-negative fraction. The rearrangement joins TRBV28 to TRBJ2-1; 8 bases fit TRBD2. CDR3 sequence reads: CASSLWAGGSYNEQFF. The DNA of the CDR3 is TGTGCCAGCAGTTTATGGGCGGGAGGCTCCTACAATGAGCAGTTCTTC.